Listed below are T cell receptor beta chains from one sample, sequenced in a study of siplizumab effects on memory and regulatory T cells. The protocol was immunoSEQ multiplex PCR, while the TCRdb copy is restricted to in-frame clones and leaves out a portion. This sample has about 120,000 clones, with 93% found just once. Material for sequencing was non-Treg CD4+ T cells sorted from blood. The receptors were sampled from a human donor in good health. The CDR3 runs from the conserved cysteine through the conserved F or W. The order of the fields is J gene, V gene, clone size, D gene, CDR3 DNA, CDR3 protein. The D gene is left open where the match is weak. The size entry is marked missing in some rows and otherwise reads once, few, many or a size class.

j_gene: TRBJ2-1; v_gene: TRBV19; abundance: few; d_gene: NA; CDR3nt: TGTGCCAGTAGTATTGAACACAGGCCCCTTCCGGGGGAGCAGTTCTTC; CDR3aa: CASSIEHRPLPGEQFF
j_gene: TRBJ2-3; v_gene: TRBV6-1; abundance: NA; d_gene: NA; CDR3nt: TGTGCCAGCGGTGGGGAGAAATTCACAGATACGCAGTATTTT; CDR3aa: CASGGEKFTDTQYF
j_gene: TRBJ2-2; v_gene: TRBV7-2; abundance: NA; d_gene: TRBD2; CDR3nt: TGTGCCAGCATCCAGGGGACTAGCGGGGCCACCGGGGAGCTGTTTTTT; CDR3aa: CASIQGTSGATGELFF
j_gene: TRBJ1-1; v_gene: TRBV11-1; abundance: NA; d_gene: NA; CDR3nt: TGTGCCAGCAGCTTTATCCAGGGGAACACTGAAGCTTTCTTT; CDR3aa: CASSFIQGNTEAFF
j_gene: TRBJ2-2; v_gene: TRBV2; abundance: once; d_gene: NA; CDR3nt: TGTGCCAGCAGTGAGCAGCGGAATTACGGGGAGCTGTTTTTT; CDR3aa: CASSEQRNYGELFF
j_gene: TRBJ2-3; v_gene: TRBV5-8; abundance: NA; d_gene: NA; CDR3nt: TGTGCCAGCAGCTTGGCTTCCAGAGCTAGCACAGATACGCAGTATTTT; CDR3aa: CASSLASRASTDTQYF
j_gene: TRBJ2-3; v_gene: TRBV11-2; abundance: NA; d_gene: NA; CDR3nt: TGTGCCAGCAGCCCTCTAGCCGGGACTGGCGGTGATACGCAGTATTTT; CDR3aa: CASSPLAGTGGDTQYF
j_gene: TRBJ2-5; v_gene: TRBV2; abundance: NA; d_gene: NA; CDR3nt: TGTGCCAGCAGTGTGGGCCTCCAAGAGACCCAGTACTTC; CDR3aa: CASSVGLQETQYF
j_gene: TRBJ1-6; v_gene: TRBV12-5; abundance: NA; d_gene: NA; CDR3nt: TGTGCTAGTGGCCTAAGAGTCGGCAGAAGACATTCACCCCTCCACTTT; CDR3aa: CASGLRVGRRHSPLHF
j_gene: TRBJ1-2; v_gene: TRBV27; abundance: NA; d_gene: NA; CDR3nt: TGTGCCAGCAGCCCGACGGGGGGCCGTGGCTACACCTTC; CDR3aa: CASSPTGGRGYTF
j_gene: TRBJ2-1; v_gene: TRBV7-2; abundance: NA; d_gene: NA; CDR3nt: TGTGCCAGCAGCTTCACCCTCGACAGAAACAATGAGCAGTTCTTC; CDR3aa: CASSFTLDRNNEQFF
j_gene: TRBJ1-5; v_gene: TRBV30; abundance: once; d_gene: NA; CDR3nt: TGTGCCTGGAGTCAAGGGTCCCATCAGCCCCAGCATTTT; CDR3aa: CAWSQGSHQPQHF
j_gene: TRBJ2-5; v_gene: TRBV5-1; abundance: NA; d_gene: TRBD1; CDR3nt: TGCGCCAGCAGCGTGACAGGGGAACGGGAGACCCAGTACTTC; CDR3aa: CASSVTGERETQYF
j_gene: TRBJ1-2; v_gene: TRBV6-5; abundance: NA; d_gene: TRBD1; CDR3nt: TGTGCCAGCAGACGGACAGGTTCCACCTATGGCTACACCTTC; CDR3aa: CASRRTGSTYGYTF
j_gene: TRBJ1-6; v_gene: TRBV30; abundance: NA; d_gene: NA; CDR3nt: TGTGCCTGGAGTGTCGGGGCAGTGAGCTCACCCCTCCACTTT; CDR3aa: CAWSVGAVSSPLHF
j_gene: TRBJ1-2; v_gene: TRBV6-1; abundance: NA; d_gene: NA; CDR3nt: TGTGCCAGCAGTGGAATCGGGGGGCCCCGTGGCTACACCTTC; CDR3aa: CASSGIGGPRGYTF
j_gene: TRBJ2-1; v_gene: TRBV7-9; abundance: NA; d_gene: TRBD2; CDR3nt: TGTGCCAGCAGCTTAGCACGCCAACTAGCGGGGGGCTACAATGAGCAGTTCTTC; CDR3aa: CASSLARQLAGGYNEQFF
j_gene: TRBJ2-7; v_gene: TRBV18; abundance: NA; d_gene: TRBD1; CDR3nt: TGTGCCAGCTCACAATCAACCGGGACAGGCTACGAGCAGTACTTC; CDR3aa: CASSQSTGTGYEQYF
j_gene: TRBJ1-6; v_gene: TRBV2; abundance: NA; d_gene: NA; CDR3nt: TGTGCCAGCACTCACGATCGGGGGTGGAATTCACCCCTCCACTTT; CDR3aa: CASTHDRGWNSPLHF
j_gene: TRBJ1-1; v_gene: TRBV10-3; abundance: once; d_gene: TRBD1; CDR3nt: TGTGCCATCAGGGAGGACAGGGTGACTGAAGCTTTCTTT; CDR3aa: CAIREDRVTEAFF
j_gene: TRBJ2-7; v_gene: TRBV19; abundance: NA; d_gene: NA; CDR3nt: TGTGCCAGTAGTATTAGGGACACCTACTACGAGCAGTACTTC; CDR3aa: CASSIRDTYYEQYF
j_gene: TRBJ2-3; v_gene: TRBV5-1; abundance: NA; d_gene: NA; CDR3nt: TGCGCCAGCAGCTTGGGAGCGGGCACAGATACGCAGTATTTT; CDR3aa: CASSLGAGTDTQYF
j_gene: TRBJ2-1; v_gene: TRBV4-3; abundance: NA; d_gene: NA; CDR3nt: TGCGCCAGCAGCCAAGAAGCAGGGGCGGGCGGGGAGCAGTTCTTC; CDR3aa: CASSQEAGAGGEQFF
j_gene: TRBJ1-6; v_gene: TRBV5-1; abundance: NA; d_gene: TRBD1; CDR3nt: TGCGCCAGCAGCTTGGAGGGGGCTGGAGGTTCACCCCTCCACTTT; CDR3aa: CASSLEGAGGSPLHF
j_gene: TRBJ2-5; v_gene: TRBV6-5; abundance: NA; d_gene: TRBD1; CDR3nt: TGTGCCACCTCCCCCGGGACAGCTAAAGAGACCCAGTACTTC; CDR3aa: CATSPGTAKETQYF
j_gene: TRBJ1-1; v_gene: TRBV20-1; abundance: NA; d_gene: NA; CDR3nt: TGCAGTGCTAGTGGGAATACTGAAGCTTTCTTT; CDR3aa: CSASGNTEAFF
j_gene: TRBJ1-2; v_gene: TRBV7-3; abundance: NA; d_gene: NA; CDR3nt: TGTGCCAGCAGCTTATCGCCTGACGATATGGAATGGACCTTC; CDR3aa: CASSLSPDDMEWTF
j_gene: TRBJ1-2; v_gene: TRBV6-1; abundance: NA; d_gene: NA; CDR3nt: TGTGCCAGCAGTGAAATGGCCTCCCGACTCTATGGCTACACCTTC; CDR3aa: CASSEMASRLYGYTF
j_gene: TRBJ1-1; v_gene: TRBV27; abundance: few; d_gene: NA; CDR3nt: TGTGCCAGCAGTTTATCTGTACAGTTGAACACTGAAGCTTTCTTT; CDR3aa: CASSLSVQLNTEAFF